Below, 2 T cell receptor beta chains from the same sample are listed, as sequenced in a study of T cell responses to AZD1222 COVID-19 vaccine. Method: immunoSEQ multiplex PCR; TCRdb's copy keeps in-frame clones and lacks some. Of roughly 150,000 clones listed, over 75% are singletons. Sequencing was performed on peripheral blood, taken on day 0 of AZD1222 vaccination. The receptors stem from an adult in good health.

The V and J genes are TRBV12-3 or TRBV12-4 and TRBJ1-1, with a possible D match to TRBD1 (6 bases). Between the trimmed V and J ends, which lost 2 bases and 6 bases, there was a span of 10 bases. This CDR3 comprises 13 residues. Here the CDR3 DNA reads TGTGCCAGCAGTTTAAGGACAGACGCTGAAGCTTTCTTT. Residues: CASSLRTDAEAFF.

CDR3 sequence (DNA): TGTGCCAGCAGCCTGGGGTATGAGCAGTTCTTC. Protein sequence: CASSLGYEQFF. The V call is TRBV28, the J call TRBJ2-1; D gene ambiguous. CDR1 and CDR2 (germline): MDHEN, SYDVKM. This CDR3 is 11 amino acids long. V lost 6 bases, J lost 8 bases, and 8 bases lay in between.